This T cell receptor (beta chain) was identified during a study of PD-1 blockade in classical Hodgkin lymphoma. General study results and limits: Initiation of nivolumab under 1 year after ASCT led to exclusion of patients.

Generated by immunoSEQ multiplex PCR, the TCRdb table keeps only in-frame clones and is missing some. The data hold about 13,000 clones, with about 81% observed a single time. Germline V gives CDR1 SGHRS, CDR2 YFSETQ. The CDR3 consists of 13 residues. J lost 5 bases, V lost 6 bases, and 3 bases had no gene match. Brentuximab vedotin exposure varied, and every patient relapsed after autologous stem cell transplantation. Best responses were complete response, partial response or progressive disease. About this clone itself: The target antigen is unknown.

The sample here was peripheral blood mononuclear cells (PBMCs), taken at baseline. The rearrangement links TRBV5-1 to TRBJ2-1; TRBD1 aligns across 9 bases. This sequence originates from a human donor with classical Hodgkin lymphoma. In nucleotides, the CDR3 is TGCGCCAGCATGAGGACAGGGGACAATGAGCAGTTCTTC. Translating gives CASMRTGDNEQFF.